These 23 T cell receptor beta chains were all obtained from the same sample, sequenced in a study of cytomegalovirus exposure and HLA in healthy donors (dated by TCRdb to about 2017). The receptor library was made with the immunoSEQ multiplex PCR assay. The clones in this table, taken by TCRdb from immuneACCESS, are in-frame only. Not every clone is retained; where verified, under half of the shortfall comes from an unresolved V gene, and the cause of the rest is unknown. Within this sample are 65,000 to 90,000 clones, with roughly 95% of them counted one time only. Approximately 3.5% of the sample rests with the top ten. Sequencing was performed on PBMCs. The receptors shown here come from a man between 18 and 29 years old in good health and CMV-seronegative.

The chain combines TRBV9 with TRBJ1-1, with D unclear. Trimming removed 0 bases from V and 3 bases from J, with 6 bases in between. CDR1 is SGDLS, CDR2 YYNGEE, per germline. The CDR3 length is 13 residues. The CDR3 protein is CASSVELDTEAFF. The CDR3 DNA reads TGTGCCAGCAGCGTAGAGCTCGACACTGAAGCTTTCTTT.

J is TRBJ2-7 and V is TRBV28; TRBD1 aligns across 9 bases. This CDR3 is 17 amino acids long. The germline V gene has CDR1 MDHEN and CDR2 SYDVKM. The J segment lost 4 bases and the V segment lost 3 bases, leaving 13 bases of the junction unmatched. DNA for the CDR3: TGTGCCAGCAGTTTTCCCCCGGGACAGGGAAAATTTTACGAGCAGTACTTC. This sequence encodes CASSFPPGQGKFYEQYF.

The chain combines TRBV30 with TRBJ1-5; tentatively, D is TRBD1 (6 bases). Germline CDR1 and CDR2: GTSNPN and SVGIG (reference sequence). The V gene lost 4 bases and the J gene lost 2 bases, with 15 bases spanning the gap. The CDR3 is 15 amino acids. This chain's CDR3 is CAWIRKGGGNQPQHF. In nucleotides, the CDR3 is TGTGCCTGGATAAGGAAAGGGGGGGGCAATCAGCCCCAGCATTTT.

The V call is TRBV6-6, the J call TRBJ2-5; D remains unclear. Germline lookup yields CDR1 MNHNY and CDR2 SVGAGI (reference sequence). Trimming left V 7 bases short and J 7 bases short, with 25 bases between. The CDR3 has 16 residues. The CDR3 reads CASTTPPGVQERTQYF. The DNA of the CDR3 is TGTGCCAGCACCACCCCCCCTGGAGTTCAAGAGCGGACCCAGTACTTC.

This clone was observed a handful of times. The V gene is TRBV11-3, the J gene TRBJ1-2, with D maybe TRBD1 (6 bases). The CDR3 extends over 13 amino acids. CDR1 and CDR2 (germline): SGHNT, YENEEA. V was pared by 5 bases and J by 7 bases, with 14 bases between. This CDR3 reads CASSPGQSPGYTF. DNA of the CDR3: TGTGCCAGCAGCCCCGGACAGTCACCTGGCTACACCTTC.

The V call is TRBV10-3, the J call TRBJ1-1, with D unclear. Germline CDR1 reads ENHRY; CDR2 reads SYGVKD. This CDR3 region has 12 residues. V gave up 6 bases and J gave up 2 bases, with 7 bases separating them. The CDR3 DNA is TGTGCCATCAGGAGAGAAAACACTGAAGCTTTCTTT. Residues: CAIRRENTEAFF.

V gene TRBV9 combines with J gene TRBJ1-6; D is unclear. The CDR3 sequence is 13 residues long. Germline V gene data show CDR1 as SGDLS and CDR2 as YYNGEE. Trimming took 4 bases from V and 7 from J, leaving 9 bases between them. The CDR3 is CASSKETNSPLHF. The DNA for the CDR3 is TGTGCCAGCAGCAAAGAGACAAATTCACCCCTCCACTTT. The variable domain in full, with the rest retrieved from reference TRBV9 and TRBJ1-6, is DSGVTQTPKHLITATGQRVTLRCSPRSGDLSVYWYQQSLDQGLQFLIQYYNGEERAKGNILERFSAQQFPDLHSELNLSSLELGDSALYFCASSKETNSPLHFGNGTRLTVT.

The V gene is TRBV19, the J gene TRBJ1-1; D gene unclear. The CDR3 extends over 15 amino acids. Germline V CDR1 and CDR2: LNHDA, SQIVND (reference sequence). Trimming removed 6 bases from V and 0 bases from J, with 14 bases in between. CDR3 loop: CASRPSEVLNTEAFF. The CDR3 DNA reads as TGTGCCAGTAGGCCCAGCGAGGTTTTGAACACTGAAGCTTTCTTT.

This chain joins TRBV10-3 and TRBJ1-2, with D possibly being TRBD1 (5 bases). CDR1 is ENHRY and CDR2 is SYGVKD in the germline V gene. Trimming removed 0 bases from V and 4 bases from J, with 12 bases in between. This CDR3 comprises 15 residues. The CDR3 sequence is CAISESAGQGYGYTF. The CDR3 nucleotides are TGTGCCATCAGTGAGTCGGCAGGCCAGGGCTATGGCTACACCTTC.

The chain links TRBV7-9 to TRBJ2-1; no clear D gene. From germline, CDR1 is SEHNR and CDR2 FQNEAQ (reference sequence). CDR3 length equals 14 residues. Trimming took 1 base from V and 6 from J, leaving 10 bases between them. The CDR3 DNA is TGTGCCAGCAGCTTAGGCGGCCCCCGCAATGAGCAGTTCTTC. It is translated as CASSLGGPRNEQFF.

The chain carries TRBV30 and TRBJ1-5; maybe TRBD1 (5 bases). The length of the CDR3 is 15 residues. The V gene's germline CDR1 is GTSNPN and CDR2 SVGIG (reference sequence). V was cut by 0 bases and J by 5 bases, with 14 bases left in between. The CDR3 here is CAWSVKASGYQPQHF. CDR3 DNA sequence: TGTGCCTGGAGTGTAAAAGCATCAGGGTATCAGCCCCAGCATTTT.

This chain uses TRBV28 with TRBJ1-2; 8 nucleotides line up with TRBD1. Unmatched junction bases numbered 2, after V lost 6 bases and J lost 2 bases. The CDR3 has 13 residues. Germline CDR1 is MDHEN and CDR2 is SYDVKM. CDR3 region: CASSPGGNYGYTF. The CDR3 DNA reads TGTGCCAGCAGCCCAGGGGGCAACTATGGCTACACCTTC.

This chain uses TRBV27 with TRBJ1-1; TRBD1 is a possible D gene (6 bases). The V end was cut by 7 bases, the J end by 1 base, with 19 bases between. The germline V gene has CDR1 MNHEY and CDR2 SMNVEV (reference sequence). The CDR3 totals 16 residues. The CDR3 bases are TGTGCCAGCACCCAGGGGCCCGGGTACGCGAACACTGAAGCTTTCTTT. Translation gives CASTQGPGYANTEAFF.

The chain is built from TRBV18 and TRBJ2-2, with a possible D match to TRBD1 (6 bases). The ends were cut back, 6 bases at V and 1 base at J, with 15 bases in the middle. The germline V gene encodes CDR1 KGHSH and CDR2 LQKENI. The CDR3 sequence is 16 residues long. Written as DNA, the CDR3 is TGTGCCAGCTCCGCTCTGGGGGCAGTGAACACCGGGGAGCTGTTTTTT. It yields the protein CASSALGAVNTGELFF.

The chain links TRBV7-6 to TRBJ1-1; 7 bases match TRBD1. Unmatched junction bases numbered 5, after V lost 0 bases and J lost 4 bases. The CDR3 loop spans 15 amino acids. The germline gives CDR1 SGHVS, CDR2 FNYEAQ. CDR3 in amino acids: CASSLAETGSTEAFF. CDR3 nucleotides: TGTGCCAGCAGCTTAGCCGAGACAGGGTCCACTGAAGCTTTCTTT.

V is TRBV5-4 and J is TRBJ1-2; 7 bases agree with TRBD1. The germline CDR1 and CDR2 sequences are SGHNT and YYREEE (reference sequence). The CDR3 contains 14 residues. J lost 2 bases, V lost 3 bases, and 4 bases had no gene match. DNA of the CDR3: TGTGCCAGCAGCTCCCCGGACAGGAACTATGGCTACACCTTC. Residues: CASSSPDRNYGYTF.

The rearrangement links TRBV18 to TRBJ1-1; 8 nucleotides agree with TRBD1. CDR3 length: 17 amino acids. Germline V lookup: CDR1 KGHSH, CDR2 LQKENI. V shed 3 bases, J shed 3 bases, and the junction held 12 bases outside the gene matches. As DNA, the CDR3 is TGTGCCAGCTCACCCCGGCAGGGGGCCCTAAAGCACACTGAAGCTTTCTTT. Protein sequence: CASSPRQGALKHTEAFF.

The chain joins TRBV12-5 to TRBJ2-1, with 11 bases aligning to TRBD2. With 9 bases clipped from V and 4 bases from J, the junction kept 5 bases outside the gene matches. This CDR3 is built from 14 residues. Germline-derived CDR1 and CDR2 are LGHNT and FRNRAP. The CDR3 nucleotides read TGTGCTAGCGTACTAGCGGGGGTGTACAATGAGCAGTTCTTC. The encoded protein is CASVLAGVYNEQFF.

This clone was detected once. This rearrangement joins TRBV6-5 to TRBJ2-2; TRBD1 matches 7 bases. The V segment lost 0 bases and the J segment 6 bases; nucleotides outside the gene matches: 4. This CDR3 is 15 amino acids long. CDR1 and CDR2 (germline): MNHEY, SVGAGI. The CDR3 nucleotides are TGTGCCAGCAGTTACTCAGGGGGCAAGGCCGGGGAGCTGTTTTTT. It yields the protein CASSYSGGKAGELFF.

This sequence joins TRBV11-2 and TRBJ2-2; 8 positions agree with TRBD1. The germline CDR1 and CDR2 sequences are SGHAT and FQNNGV. The ends lost 5 bases at V and 1 base at J; junction bases unmatched: 6. The CDR3 covers 16 residues. CDR3: CASSRNRGENTGELFF. The CDR3 DNA reads TGTGCCAGCAGCCGTAACAGGGGGGAGAACACCGGGGAGCTGTTTTTT.

The chain joins TRBV9 to TRBJ2-7, with unresolved D. CDR3 length: 9 amino acids. Trimming stripped 7 bases from V and 3 bases from J, with 2 bases between. Per germline, CDR1 SGDLS and CDR2 YYNGEE. CDR3 DNA sequence: TGTGCCAGCCACTACGAGCAGTACTTC. This gives the protein CASHYEQYF.

This chain connects TRBV6-4 to TRBJ2-2; 11 nucleotides agree with TRBD2. Trimming at V came to 0 bases and at J to 0 bases, leaving 12 bases not matched to a gene. Germline V lookup: CDR1 MRHNA, CDR2 SNTAGT. The CDR3 contains 21 residues. The CDR3 DNA is TGTGCCAGCAGTGACTCTTCCCTATACCTAGCGGGGGGCACGAACACCGGGGAGCTGTTTTTT. Residues: CASSDSSLYLAGGTNTGELFF.

CDR3 region: CASRSVVETQYF. CDR3 bases: TGTGCCAGCAGATCCGTAGTAGAGACCCAGTACTTC. The chain recombines TRBV6-5 with TRBJ2-5; D is undetermined. The CDR3 contains 12 residues. V was pared by 6 bases and J by 4 bases, with 9 bases between. CDR1 and CDR2 (germline): MNHEY, SVGAGI.